This T cell receptor (beta chain) came from a study of cytotoxic CD8 clonotypes in ibrutinib-treated CLL. Looking at the study overall: In all, around 10 patients were relapsed/refractory, roughly 15 were treatment-naive and some 17 were IGHV unmutated. After median roughly 70 months, around 14 stayed in remission, about 12 progressed; responses approximately 24 partial, 2 complete. Samples yielded averages of about 250,000 productive templates and more than 90,000 productive rearrangements. Notes on the study in general: Public clonotypes were rare and shrank or held steady on treatment.

About this clone itself: Its antigen is undetermined.

Data came from immunoSEQ multiplex PCR; TCRdb stores just in-frame clones and leaves some out. The sample contains tens of thousands of clones, less than 75% of which appear only once. Germline trimming cut 3 bases from V and 6 bases from J; bases unmatched to any gene: 2. This CDR3 has 14 residues. The germline CDR1 and CDR2 sequences are KGHSH and LQKENI. The receptor's source is a human donor with chronic lymphocytic leukemia. V usage is TRBV18 and J usage is TRBJ2-7; 13 positions match TRBD2. The sample here was PBMCs, taken after 12 months of ibrutinib treatment. For the CDR3, the DNA is TGTGCCAGCTCACCTGGGACTAGCGGGACCGAGCAGTACTTC. As protein: CASSPGTSGTEQYF.